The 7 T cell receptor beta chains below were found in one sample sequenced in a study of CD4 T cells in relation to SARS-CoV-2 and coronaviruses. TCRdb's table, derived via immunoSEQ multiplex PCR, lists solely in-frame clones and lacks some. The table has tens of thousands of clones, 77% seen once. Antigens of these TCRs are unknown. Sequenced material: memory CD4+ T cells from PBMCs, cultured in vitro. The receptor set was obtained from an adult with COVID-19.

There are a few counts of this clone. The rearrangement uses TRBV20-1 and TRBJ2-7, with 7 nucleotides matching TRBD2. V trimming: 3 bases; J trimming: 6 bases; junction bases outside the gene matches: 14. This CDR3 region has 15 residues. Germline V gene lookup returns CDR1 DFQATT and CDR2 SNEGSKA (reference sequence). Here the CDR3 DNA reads TGCAGTGCTAGTTTGGCGGGAGTAGGAAGGGTCGAGCAGTACTTC. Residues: CSASLAGVGRVEQYF.

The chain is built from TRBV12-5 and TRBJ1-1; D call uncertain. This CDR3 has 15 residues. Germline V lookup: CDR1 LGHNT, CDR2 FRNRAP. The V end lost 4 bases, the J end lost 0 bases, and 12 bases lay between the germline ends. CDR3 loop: CASGSYEDLNTEAFF. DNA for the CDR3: TGTGCTAGTGGTTCCTACGAGGATTTGAACACTGAAGCTTTCTTT.

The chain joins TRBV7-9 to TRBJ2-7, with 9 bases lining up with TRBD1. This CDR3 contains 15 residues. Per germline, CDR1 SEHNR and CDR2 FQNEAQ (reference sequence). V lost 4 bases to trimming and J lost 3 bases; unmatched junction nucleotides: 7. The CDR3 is CASSSHGTGNYEQYF. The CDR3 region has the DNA TGTGCCAGCAGCTCCCACGGGACAGGGAACTACGAGCAGTACTTC.

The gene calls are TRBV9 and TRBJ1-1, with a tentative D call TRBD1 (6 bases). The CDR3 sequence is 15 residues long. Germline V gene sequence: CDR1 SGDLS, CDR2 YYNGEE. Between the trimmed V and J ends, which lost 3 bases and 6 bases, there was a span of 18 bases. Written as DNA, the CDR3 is TGTGCCAGCAGCGCCTACACAGGGTGGGAAGCTGAAGCTTTCTTT. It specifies CASSAYTGWEAEAFF.

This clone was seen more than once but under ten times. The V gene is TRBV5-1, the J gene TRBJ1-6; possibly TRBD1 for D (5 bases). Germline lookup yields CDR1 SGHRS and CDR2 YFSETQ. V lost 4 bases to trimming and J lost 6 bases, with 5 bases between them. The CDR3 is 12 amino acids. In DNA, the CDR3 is TGCGCCAGCAGCGGGACTAATTCACCCCTCCACTTT. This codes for CASSGTNSPLHF.

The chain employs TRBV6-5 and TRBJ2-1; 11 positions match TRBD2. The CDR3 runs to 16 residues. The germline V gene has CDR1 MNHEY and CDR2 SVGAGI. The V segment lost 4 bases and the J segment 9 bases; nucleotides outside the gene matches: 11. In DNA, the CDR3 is TGTGCCAGCAGTTCCATTAGCGGGAGGGCCAATGGTGAGCAGTTCTTC. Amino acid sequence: CASSSISGRANGEQFF.

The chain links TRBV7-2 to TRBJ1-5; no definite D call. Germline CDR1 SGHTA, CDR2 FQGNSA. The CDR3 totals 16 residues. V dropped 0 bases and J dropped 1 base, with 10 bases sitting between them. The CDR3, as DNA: TGTGCCAGCAGCTTAGCTTGGGGAGACAGCAATCAGCCCCAGCATTTT. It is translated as CASSLAWGDSNQPQHF.